What follows describes a single T cell receptor (beta chain). Its target is unknown. The data belong to a study of CD8 T cells in Susac syndrome. Whole-study findings and limits: An acknowledgment was made by the study that its TCR sequencing and HLA analysis involved relatively few individuals.

Roughly 0.45 to 1 ug RNA was reverse transcribed with random hexamers. An immunoSEQ multiplex PCR generated amplified TCR beta CDR3 products spanning 54 Vbeta and 13 Jbeta. TCRdb passed the immunoSEQ multiplex PCR reads through MiXCR, listing each CDR3 protein once. Among about 27,000 distinct CDR3 sequences listed, around 94% were seen once. Healthy donors were controls matched for age and sex. Germline V CDR1 and CDR2: DFQATT, SNEGSKA (reference sequence). The CDR3 totals 12 residues. Trimming took 2 bases from V and 5 from J; bases not matched to a gene: 0. The chain is built from TRBV20-1 and TRBJ2-1; TRBD2 matches at 7 bases. The receptor comes from a human donor in good health. Sequenced input: CD8+ T cells from PBMCs. In DNA, the CDR3 is TGCAGTGCTAGACTAGCGGACAATGAGCAGTTCTTC. This translates into CSARLADNEQFF.